Below are 27 T cell receptor beta chains sequenced from a single sample in a study of T cell responses to AZD1222 COVID-19 vaccine. This table comes from immunoSEQ multiplex PCR, and its TCRdb copy is limited to in-frame clones, with some not included. The repertoire has about 100,000 clones, 80% to 95% of them found once; the top ten carry roughly 1.7%. The starting material was peripheral blood, obtained on day 0 of AZD1222 vaccination. The receptor source for this set is an adult in good health.

This chain connects TRBV18 to TRBJ1-3; 10 bases fit TRBD1. V was clipped by 3 bases and J by 0 bases; unmatched bases: 11. Germline V gene data show CDR1 as KGHSH and CDR2 as LQKENI. This CDR3 is 19 amino acids long. In DNA form, the CDR3 reads TGTGCCAGCTCACCCTACGGACAGGGGGTCGCCTTCTCTGGAAACACCATATATTTT. Protein sequence: CASSPYGQGVAFSGNTIYF.

The chain uses TRBV28 and TRBJ1-1; D gene uncertain. V was pared by 7 bases and J by 0 bases, with 3 bases between. CDR1 is MDHEN and CDR2 is SYDVKM in the germline V gene. The CDR3 is 11 residues long. The CDR3 sequence: CASKVNTEAFF. The CDR3 DNA reads TGTGCCAGCAAGGTGAACACTGAAGCTTTCTTT.

This chain joins TRBV10-1 and TRBJ2-7; D call uncertain. CDR1 and CDR2 (germline): WNHNN, SYGVQD (reference sequence). The ends were cut back, 3 bases at V and 3 bases at J, with 12 bases in the middle. The CDR3 sequence is 14 residues long. The CDR3 here is CASSDSRSDYEQYF. The CDR3, as DNA: TGCGCCAGCAGTGATTCCAGGTCCGACTACGAGCAGTACTTC.

This clone was seen just once. The CDR3, as DNA: TGTGCCAGCAGTGTCGACAGGCCTACGGCCCATCGGACCTTCACAGATACGCAGTATTTT. Protein: CASSVDRPTAHRTFTDTQYF. J is TRBJ2-3 and V is TRBV2, with a tentative D call TRBD1 (6 bases). The CDR3 contains 20 residues. The germline V gene has CDR1 SNHLY and CDR2 FYNNEI. V shed 4 bases and J shed 2 bases, with 28 bases lying between them.

The chain joins TRBV28 to TRBJ2-3, with 11 bases fitting TRBD2. The V gene end was trimmed by 6 bases and the J gene end by 0 bases; junction bases not matched to a gene: 5. There are 16 residues in the CDR3. The V gene's germline CDR1 is MDHEN and CDR2 SYDVKM. CDR3 in DNA: TGTGCCAGCAGCAAAATAGCGGGAGGGAGCACAGATACGCAGTATTTT. It encodes CASSKIAGGSTDTQYF. Together with reference TRBV28 and TRBJ2-3, the CDR3 gives the full variable domain: DVKVTQSSRYLVKRTGEKVFLECVQDMDHENMFWYRQDPGLGLRLIYFSYDVKMKEKGDIPEGYSVSREKKERFSLILESASTNQTSMYLCASSKIAGGSTDTQYFGPGTRLTVL.

The CDR3 bases are TGTGCCAGCATTCTCCGGGACAGGGGAAACACCATATATTTT. It yields the protein CASILRDRGNTIYF. The rearrangement links TRBV2 to TRBJ1-3; TRBD1 matches 8 bases. From germline, CDR1 is SNHLY and CDR2 FYNNEI. This CDR3 contains 14 residues. Trimming removed 7 bases from V and 4 bases from J; junction bases left unmatched: 6.

The genes are TRBV7-8 and TRBJ1-5, with D possibly matching TRBD1 (6 bases). The CDR3 runs to 15 residues. Germline V gene lookup returns CDR1 SGHVS and CDR2 FQNEAQ. Trimming took 1 base from V and 2 from J, leaving 9 bases between them. CDR3 DNA: TGTGCCAGCAGCTTAGGCAGGGGTGGCAATCAGCCCCAGCATTTT. This gives the protein CASSLGRGGNQPQHF. Full variable domain (rest looked up from reference TRBV7-8 and TRBJ1-5): GAGVSQSPRYKVAKRGQDVALRCDPISGHVSLFWYQQALGQGPEFLTYFQNEAQLDKSGLPSDRFFAERPEGSVSTLKIQRTQQEDSAVYLCASSLGRGGNQPQHFGDGTRLSIL.

This chain's CDR3 is CASSSPLGASGYGTQYF. The CDR3 bases are TGTGCCAGCAGCTCGCCCTTGGGGGCTAGCGGCTATGGGACCCAGTACTTC. The chain carries TRBV7-9 and TRBJ2-5, with D possibly TRBD2 on 7 matching bases. This CDR3 region has 17 residues. Trimming pared 4 bases from V and 7 bases from J, leaving 25 bases between. Germline V gene data show CDR1 as SEHNR and CDR2 as FQNEAQ (reference sequence).

V usage is TRBV5-6 and J usage is TRBJ2-7; tentative D call: TRBD1 (5 bases). The CDR3 is made up of 15 amino acids. Trimming took off 2 bases at V and 2 bases at J, with 14 bases between the two ends. Per germline, CDR1 SGHDT and CDR2 YYEEEE. CDR3 DNA sequence: TGTGCCAGCAGCTTAGGGGTAGTTCTAGCCTACGAGCAGTACTTC. Amino acids: CASSLGVVLAYEQYF.

V gene TRBV11-2 combines with J gene TRBJ1-5; the match to TRBD1 covers 7 bases. V shed 1 base and J 7 bases; nucleotides not matched to a gene: 7. The CDR3 sequence is 15 residues long. CDR1 and CDR2 (germline): SGHAT, FQNNGV. CDR3 amino acids: CASSLGSDRRQPQHF. CDR3 nucleotide sequence: TGTGCCAGCAGCTTAGGATCGGACAGGAGACAGCCCCAGCATTTT.

The chain is built from TRBV6-5 and TRBJ2-7; D gene ambiguous. The V end lost 5 bases, the J end lost 11 bases, and 16 bases lay between the germline ends. The CDR3 covers 12 residues. CDR1 is MNHEY, CDR2 SVGAGI, per germline. The DNA for the CDR3 is TGTGCCAGCAGTCAAAGGGCCACCACGGAGTACTTC. Its translation is CASSQRATTEYF.

CDR3 loop: CAWSGLARKQFF. For the CDR3, the DNA is TGTGCCTGGAGTGGGCTAGCCAGAAAGCAGTTCTTC. The chain uses TRBV30 and TRBJ2-1; weak D call: TRBD2 (5 bases). Germline lookup yields CDR1 GTSNPN and CDR2 SVGIG (reference sequence). V was shortened by 1 base and J by 11 bases, with 12 bases between the two germline ends. The CDR3 runs 12 residues.

The chain links TRBV12-3 or TRBV12-4 to TRBJ1-3; D gene uncertain. V lost 0 bases to trimming and J lost 1 base, with 1 base between them. This CDR3 has 13 amino acids. CDR3 nucleotide sequence: TGTGCCAGCAGTTTAGCGTCTGGAAACACCATATATTTT. Protein product: CASSLASGNTIYF.

Points on this clone: This CDR3 is also generated by other DNA sequences in the sample. This chain uses TRBV3-1 (or the pseudogene TRBV3-2) with TRBJ2-7; D uncertain. The CDR3 covers 14 residues. From germline, CDR1 is LGHDT and CDR2 YNNKEL (reference sequence). Trimming left V 0 bases short and J 0 bases short, with 6 bases between. CDR3 in DNA: TGTGCCAGCAGCCAAGATTTCGGCTCCTACGAGCAGTACTTC. This translates into CASSQDFGSYEQYF.

The chain recombines TRBV29-1 with TRBJ1-1; D remains ambiguous. The germline V gene has CDR1 SQVTM and CDR2 ANQGSEA. The CDR3 sequence is 12 residues long. The V end was cut by 8 bases, the J end by 1 base, with 11 bases between. Written as DNA, the CDR3 is TGCAGCACCATCCGGGCGAACACTGAAGCTTTCTTT. As protein: CSTIRANTEAFF.

This clone was observed a single time. V gene TRBV27 combines with J gene TRBJ1-4; unclear D gene. V lost 4 bases and J 2 bases, leaving 11 bases between the germline ends. CDR3 length: 15 residues. Germline lookup yields CDR1 MNHEY and CDR2 SMNVEV (reference sequence). CDR3 sequence reads: CASSSRRATNEKLFF. The CDR3 nucleotides read TGTGCCAGCAGTTCTAGGCGGGCCACTAATGAAAAACTGTTTTTT.

The chain employs TRBV11-2 and TRBJ1-6; possible D gene TRBD1, 5 bases. The V end was cut by 4 bases, the J end by 10 bases, with 14 bases between. CDR1 is SGHAT and CDR2 is FQNNGV in the germline V gene. The CDR3 spans 14 residues. CDR3 nucleotide sequence: TGTGCCAGCAGCTCGTGGGGGTTTAAGTCACCCCTCCACTTT. Translation: CASSSWGFKSPLHF.

V usage is TRBV10-2 and J usage is TRBJ2-2, with TRBD2 matching 16 bases. Trimming cost V 4 bases and J 0 bases; bases outside gene matches: 5. The CDR3 loop spans 19 amino acids. CDR1 WSHSY and CDR2 SAAADI come from the germline V gene. The CDR3 sequence is CASSGPGLAGGPNTGELFF. The CDR3 DNA is TGCGCCAGCAGTGGGCCGGGACTAGCGGGAGGGCCGAACACCGGGGAGCTGTTTTTT.

The chain carries TRBV30 and TRBJ1-3; D gene ambiguous. CDR3 size: 16 residues. Germline CDR1 GTSNPN, CDR2 SVGIG (reference sequence). V was trimmed by 6 bases and J by 0 bases, leaving 18 bases between them. The CDR3 DNA reads TGTGCCTGTTCCCCGGCGGGCGACTCCTCTGGAAACACCATATATTTT. This codes for CACSPAGDSSGNTIYF.

The V and J genes are TRBV3-1 (or the pseudogene TRBV3-2) and TRBJ2-3; TRBD2 matches 16 bases. With V trimmed by 0 bases and J by 2 bases, 11 bases remained unmatched. The germline CDR1 and CDR2 sequences are LGHDT and YNNKEL (reference sequence). This CDR3 is built from 21 residues. In DNA, the CDR3 is TGTGCCAGCAGCCAAGATTGGGGACTAGCGGGAGGGCCGGGGAACACAGATACGCAGTATTTT. It encodes CASSQDWGLAGGPGNTDTQYF.

The chain uses TRBV7-3 and TRBJ1-5; 9 bases align to TRBD1. V was clipped by 8 bases and J by 7 bases; unmatched bases: 6. The length of the CDR3 is 13 residues. Germline assignment: CDR1 SGHTA and CDR2 FQGTGA. CDR3 nucleotide sequence: TGTGCCAGCGGACAGGGGCAAGGACAGCCCCAGCATTTT. It encodes CASGQGQGQPQHF.

The rearrangement uses TRBV27 and TRBJ1-4; D unresolved. Germline values: CDR1 MNHEY, CDR2 SMNVEV (reference sequence). The CDR3 runs to 13 residues. Between the trimmed V and J ends, which lost 6 bases and 5 bases, there was a span of 10 bases. The CDR3 region is CASSPRMNEKLFF. DNA of the CDR3: TGTGCCAGCAGCCCGCGGATGAATGAAAAACTGTTTTTT.

The chain is built from TRBV5-1 and TRBJ2-3, with 12 bases identical to TRBD2. The V gene end was trimmed by 4 bases and the J gene end by 0 bases; junction bases not matched to a gene: 3. This CDR3 comprises 16 residues. Germline CDR1 is SGHRS and CDR2 is YFSETQ. The CDR3 sequence: CASSEGTSGSTDTQYF. The CDR3 DNA reads as TGCGCCAGCAGCGAGGGGACTAGCGGGAGCACAGATACGCAGTATTTT.

The chain links TRBV2 to TRBJ1-1, with D tentatively TRBD1 (6 bases). V lost 0 bases, J lost 4 bases, and 9 bases lay in between. CDR1 and CDR2 (germline): SNHLY, FYNNEI. This CDR3 comprises 14 residues. The DNA of the CDR3 is TGTGCCAGCAGTGAAGCAGGGGGGGGCACTGAAGCTTTCTTT. Protein product: CASSEAGGGTEAFF.

The chain combines TRBV19 with TRBJ1-3; D unresolved. Deletions cut 5 bases from V and 0 bases from J, with 11 bases between. Germline assignment: CDR1 LNHDA and CDR2 SQIVND (reference sequence). The CDR3 spans 15 residues. The chain's CDR3 is CASSFYSVSGNTIYF. The CDR3 DNA reads as TGTGCCAGTAGTTTCTACTCCGTCTCTGGAAACACCATATATTTT.

The rearrangement uses TRBV7-8 and TRBJ2-7, with 9 bases fitting TRBD1. The CDR3 sequence is 17 residues long. Germline CDR1 and CDR2: SGHVS and FQNEAQ. After removal of 4 bases from V and 2 bases from J, the junction contained 12 bases not matched to a gene. In DNA, the CDR3 is TGTGCCAGCAGCTCTAGGAGTCCGGGACAGGGCACCTACGAGCAGTACTTC. Its protein product is CASSSRSPGQGTYEQYF.

The chain couples TRBV28 to TRBJ2-5, with unresolved D. CDR1 is MDHEN, CDR2 SYDVKM, per germline. Trimming shortened V by 6 bases and J by 2 bases, and 16 bases separated the two germline ends. CDR3 length: 15 amino acids. The CDR3 protein is CASRPPDLLQETQYF. The CDR3 bases are TGTGCCAGCAGACCACCGGATCTACTACAAGAGACCCAGTACTTC.